This T cell receptor beta chain was identified in a study of cytomegalovirus exposure and HLA in healthy donors. Study outcomes and limitations: When presence/absence was analysed, sequencing depth was taken to be roughly uniform across donors.

60 Vbeta and 13 Jbeta primers were used in PCR. TCRdb keeps only in-frame clones here, not all; method: immunoSEQ multiplex PCR. This listing includes approximately 190,000 clones. V was shortened by 3 bases and J by 2 bases, with 17 bases between the two germline ends. Germline lookup yields CDR1 LNHDA and CDR2 SQIVND (reference sequence). The CDR3 extends over 17 amino acids. Points on this clone: What it recognizes is unknown.

The source is a boy under 18 in good health and CMV-seronegative. V gene TRBV19 combines with J gene TRBJ1-5; D is uncertain. The material sequenced was PBMCs. The CDR3 loop reads CASSMGIGRTRNQPQHF. The CDR3 DNA reads TGTGCCAGTAGTATGGGAATAGGGAGGACCCGCAATCAGCCCCAGCATTTT.